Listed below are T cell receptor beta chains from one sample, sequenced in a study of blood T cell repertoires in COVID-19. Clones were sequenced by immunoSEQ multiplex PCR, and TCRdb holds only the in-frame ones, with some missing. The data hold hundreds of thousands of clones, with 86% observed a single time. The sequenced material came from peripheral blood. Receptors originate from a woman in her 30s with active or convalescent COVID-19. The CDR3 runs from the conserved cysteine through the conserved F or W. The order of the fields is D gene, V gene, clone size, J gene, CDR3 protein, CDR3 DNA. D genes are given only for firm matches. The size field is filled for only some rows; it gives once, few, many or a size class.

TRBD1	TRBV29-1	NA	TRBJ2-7	CSVGGQSYEQYF	TGCAGCGTTGGGGGACAGTCCTACGAGCAGTACTTC
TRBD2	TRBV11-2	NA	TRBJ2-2	CASSLLVIAGANTGELFF	TGTGCCAGCAGCCTGTTAGTAATAGCGGGAGCGAACACCGGGGAGCTGTTTTTT
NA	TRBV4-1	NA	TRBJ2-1	CASSQDTSNEQFF	TGCGCCAGCAGCCAAGATACTAGCAATGAGCAGTTCTTC
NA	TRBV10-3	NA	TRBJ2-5	CAIREQAEETQYF	TGTGCCATCAGGGAACAGGCCGAAGAGACCCAGTACTTC
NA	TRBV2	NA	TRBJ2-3	CASSTWGVSDTQYF	TGTGCCAGCAGTACCTGGGGCGTTTCAGATACGCAGTATTTT
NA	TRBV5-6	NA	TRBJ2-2	CASSLAGGVNTGELFF	TGTGCCAGCAGCTTGGCAGGCGGGGTGAACACCGGGGAGCTGTTTTTT
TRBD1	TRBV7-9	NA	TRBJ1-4	CASSLDRGYEKLFF	TGTGCCAGCAGCTTGGACAGGGGGTATGAAAAACTGTTTTTT
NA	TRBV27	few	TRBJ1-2	CASTPLTRLNYGYTF	TGTGCCAGCACCCCATTGACTCGACTTAACTATGGCTACACCTTC
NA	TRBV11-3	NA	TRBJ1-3	CASSQQGSGNTIYF	TGTGCCAGCAGCCAACAGGGTTCTGGAAACACCATATATTTT
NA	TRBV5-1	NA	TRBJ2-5	CASSSTGDTSQYF	TGCGCCAGCAGCTCGACAGGAGATACGTCCCAGTACTTC
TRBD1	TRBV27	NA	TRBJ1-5	CASSAQGDRVQPQHF	TGTGCCAGCAGTGCCCAGGGGGACCGGGTTCAGCCCCAGCATTTT
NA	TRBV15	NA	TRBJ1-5	CATSRDIQPQHF	TGTGCCACCAGCAGAGATATTCAGCCCCAGCATTTT
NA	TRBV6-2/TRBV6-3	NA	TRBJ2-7	CASSHLRTGSYEQYF	TGTGCCAGCAGCCACCTTAGAACCGGGAGTTACGAGCAGTACTTC
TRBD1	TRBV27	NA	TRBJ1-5	CASSLGTGYNQPQHF	TGTGCCAGCAGTTTGGGGACAGGTTACAATCAGCCCCAGCATTTT
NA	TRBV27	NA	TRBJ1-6	CASSPGHKAYNSPLHF	TGTGCCAGCAGCCCGGGACACAAGGCTTATAATTCACCCCTCCACTTT
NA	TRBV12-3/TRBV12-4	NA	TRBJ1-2	CASSSPLQGGYTF	TGTGCCAGCAGTTCCCCCCTACAGGGTGGCTACACCTTC
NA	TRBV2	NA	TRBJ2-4	CASSTTPGVDIQYF	TGTGCCAGCAGTACGACCCCGGGAGTGGACATTCAGTACTTC
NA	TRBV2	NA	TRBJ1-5	CASRTDLNQPQHF	TGTGCCAGCAGGACAGACTTAAATCAGCCCCAGCATTTT
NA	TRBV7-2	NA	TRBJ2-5	CASSLGPDETQYF	TGTGCCAGCAGCTTGGGGCCCGATGAGACCCAGTACTTC
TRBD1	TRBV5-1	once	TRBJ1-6	CASSLSTGASPLHF	TGCGCCAGCAGCTTGTCTACAGGGGCTTCACCCCTCCACTTT
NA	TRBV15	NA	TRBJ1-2	CATSRDPQGKDGYTF	TGTGCCACCAGCAGAGATCCGCAGGGGAAGGACGGCTACACCTTC
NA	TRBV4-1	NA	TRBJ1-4	CASSQVGGVTNEKLFF	TGCGCCAGCAGCCAAGTCGGGGGTGTCACTAATGAAAAACTGTTTTTT
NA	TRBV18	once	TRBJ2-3	CASSPTGSPGDTQYF	TGTGCCAGCTCACCTACCGGGAGCCCCGGAGATACGCAGTATTTT
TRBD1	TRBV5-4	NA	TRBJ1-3	CASSLAGTELSGNTIYF	TGTGCCAGCAGCTTGGCAGGGACAGAGCTCTCTGGAAACACCATATATTTT
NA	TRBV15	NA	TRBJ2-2	CATSRVLAVKSNTGELFF	TGTGCCACCAGCAGAGTGCTAGCAGTCAAGTCGAACACCGGGGAGCTGTTTTTT
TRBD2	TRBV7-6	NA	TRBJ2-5	CASSQGLAGGETQYF	TGTGCCAGCAGCCAGGGACTAGCGGGAGGAGAGACCCAGTACTTC
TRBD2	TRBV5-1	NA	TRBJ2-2	CASRPTSGSISGTGELFF	TGCGCCAGCAGACCTACTAGCGGGAGTATCTCGGGAACCGGGGAGCTGTTTTTT
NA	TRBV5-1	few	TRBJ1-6	CASSLETVSSYNSPLHF	TGCGCCAGCAGCTTGGAGACAGTCAGCTCCTATAATTCACCCCTCCACTTT
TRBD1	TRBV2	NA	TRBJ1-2	CASRGQGVYGYTF	TGTGCCAGCAGGGGACAGGGAGTCTATGGCTACACCTTC
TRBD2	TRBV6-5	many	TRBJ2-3	CASRGGLAGTDTQYF	TGTGCCAGCAGGGGGGGACTAGCGGGCACAGATACGCAGTATTTT
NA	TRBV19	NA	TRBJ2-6	CASSITRQLSLSGANVLTF	TGTGCCAGTAGTATAACCCGACAGTTGAGTCTTTCTGGGGCCAACGTCCTGACTTTC
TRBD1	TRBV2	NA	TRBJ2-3	CASKPDRGGGDTQYF	TGTGCCAGCAAACCGGACAGGGGCGGTGGAGATACGCAGTATTTT
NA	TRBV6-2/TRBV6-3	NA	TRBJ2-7	CASSGTSYEQYF	TGTGCCAGCAGTGGGACATCTTACGAGCAGTACTTC
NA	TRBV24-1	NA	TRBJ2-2	CATSDVGATGELFF	TGTGCCACCAGTGATGTAGGAGCGACCGGGGAGCTGTTTTTT
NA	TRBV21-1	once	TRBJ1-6	CASTQGQRHSPLHF	TGTGCCAGCACCCAGGGACAGAGACATTCACCCCTCCACTTT
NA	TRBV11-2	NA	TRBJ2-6	CASSAPSRSLSSGANVLTF	TGTGCCAGCAGCGCGCCGTCCCGGTCGTTGAGCTCTGGGGCCAACGTCCTGACTTTC
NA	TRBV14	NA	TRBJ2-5	CASSQDPNEYQETQYF	TGTGCCAGCAGCCAAGACCCCAACGAGTACCAAGAGACCCAGTACTTC
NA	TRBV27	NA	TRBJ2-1	CASGQVYNEQFF	TGTGCCAGCGGGCAGGTCTACAATGAGCAGTTCTTC
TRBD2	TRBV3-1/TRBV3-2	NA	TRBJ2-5	CASSRTSGPQETQYF	TGTGCCAGCAGTAGGACTAGCGGCCCCCAAGAGACCCAGTACTTC
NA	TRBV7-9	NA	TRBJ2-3	CASSLLITDTQYF	TGTGCCAGCAGCTTACTTATCACAGATACGCAGTATTTT
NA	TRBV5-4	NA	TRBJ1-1	CASRSPGTEAFF	TGTGCCAGCAGGTCACCGGGGACTGAAGCTTTCTTT
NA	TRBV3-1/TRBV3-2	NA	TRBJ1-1	CASSRNGRTEAFF	TGTGCCAGCAGCCGTAATGGGAGGACTGAAGCTTTCTTT
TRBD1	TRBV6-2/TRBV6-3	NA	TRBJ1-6	CASSSTRDSYNSPLHF	TGTGCCAGCAGCTCAACCCGGGACAGCTATAATTCACCCCTCCACTTT
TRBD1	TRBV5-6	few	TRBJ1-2	CASSSFDRDYGYTF	TGTGCCAGCAGCTCCTTCGACAGGGACTATGGCTACACCTTC
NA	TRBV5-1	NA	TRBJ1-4	CASSLTRGGTNEKLFF	TGCGCCAGCAGCTTGACAAGGGGGGGTACTAATGAAAAACTGTTTTTT
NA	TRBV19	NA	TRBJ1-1	CASGPQGYQNTEAFF	TGTGCCAGTGGACCACAGGGATATCAGAACACTGAAGCTTTCTTT
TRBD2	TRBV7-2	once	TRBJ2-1	CASSPGLAGGNEQFF	TGTGCCAGCAGCCCGGGACTAGCGGGGGGTAATGAGCAGTTCTTC
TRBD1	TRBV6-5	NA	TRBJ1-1	CASSAGGFMTEAFF	TGTGCCAGCTCTGCAGGGGGCTTTATGACTGAAGCTTTCTTT
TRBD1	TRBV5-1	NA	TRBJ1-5	CASSQGTGTLSNQPQHF	TGCGCCAGCAGCCAAGGGACAGGGACTCTTAGCAATCAGCCCCAGCATTTT
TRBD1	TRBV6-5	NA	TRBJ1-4	CASSYWGTGTSEKLFF	TGTGCCAGCAGTTACTGGGGGACAGGCACGAGTGAAAAACTGTTTTTT
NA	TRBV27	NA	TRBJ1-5	CASSPQINSNQPQHF	TGTGCCAGCAGTCCCCAGATTAATAGCAATCAGCCCCAGCATTTT
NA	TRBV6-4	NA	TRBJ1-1	CASREQLNTEAFF	TGTGCCAGCAGGGAACAGCTGAACACTGAAGCTTTCTTT
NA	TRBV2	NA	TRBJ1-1	CASSEEARYGTEAFF	TGTGCCAGCAGTGAAGAGGCGAGGTACGGCACTGAAGCTTTCTTT
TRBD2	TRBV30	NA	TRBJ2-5	CAWSPRGVETQYF	TGTGCCTGGAGTCCCCGGGGGGTAGAGACCCAGTACTTC